These T cell receptor beta chains were read from a single sample in a study of control samples from healthy donors and cancer patients. TCRdb's table, derived via immunoSEQ multiplex PCR, lists solely in-frame clones and lacks some. Of fewer than 200,000 clones in the sample, about 92% were seen once. The sample comprised blood. Receptors were obtained from a man aged 30 to 45 in good health. CDR3s include the opening cysteine and the closing phenylalanine or tryptophan. Fields, in order: J gene, clone size, D gene, V gene, CDR3 DNA, CDR3 protein. A D gene is named only where the DNA matches it firmly. Only part of the rows carry a size: once, few, many, or a class if the clone is expanded.

>TRBJ2-4|.|TRBD2|TRBV27
TGTGCCAGCAGTTTCAAGCTAGCGGGGGGACCCAAAAACATTCAGTACTTC
CASSFKLAGGPKNIQYF
>TRBJ2-2|.|.|TRBV5-6
TGTGCCAGCAGCTTGTTAGGGCCGAACACCGGGGAGCTGTTTTTT
CASSLLGPNTGELFF
>TRBJ2-2|.|.|TRBV7-3
TGTGCCAGCAGCCCCGTCGGGGTCGGGGAGCTGTTTTTT
CASSPVGVGELFF
>TRBJ2-1|.|TRBD2|TRBV11-2
TGTGCCAGCAGCAGGGCGGCGGGGGGCGCGAACAATGAGCAGTTCTTC
CASSRAAGGANNEQFF
>TRBJ1-1|.|TRBD1|TRBV5-6
TGTGCCAGCAGCGCCGGGACAGGGGATGTGAACACTGAAGCTTTCTTT
CASSAGTGDVNTEAFF
>TRBJ1-1|once|.|TRBV27
TGTGCCAGCAGTTTATTATCAGGAGCAATGAACACTGAAGCTTTCTTT
CASSLLSGAMNTEAFF
>TRBJ2-7|.|.|TRBV5-1
TGCGCCAGCAGCACGGAGGGGGCACAACACGAGCAGTACTTC
CASSTEGAQHEQYF
>TRBJ2-2|.|TRBD2|TRBV30
TGTGCCTGGAAAGGATCGTGGACTAGCGGGACGGCGGGGGAGCTGTTTTTT
CAWKGSWTSGTAGELFF
>TRBJ2-1|.|.|TRBV20-1
TGCAGTGCTAGACTCAATGAGCAGTTCTTC
CSARLNEQFF
>TRBJ1-3|.|.|TRBV30
TGTGCCTGGAGTCCGGGACACATGAACTCTGGAAACACCATATATTTT
CAWSPGHMNSGNTIYF